One and the same sample provided the 20 T cell receptor beta chains below, sequenced in a study of Ad26.COV2.S vaccination and SARS-CoV-2 variants (dated by TCRdb to the early 2020s). The treatment or condition tag for this specimen amounts to: roughly 20 received Ad26.COV2.S at low or high dose, single or two shots; roughly five received placebo; per-sample allocation not given. Repertoires of vaccine and placebo recipients were sequenced from samples taken on day 63 after the first injection. Receptors were amplified or captured by the immunoSEQ multiplex PCR assay. Imported from immuneACCESS, the table was reduced by TCRdb to in-frame sequences with V and J called. These copies leave out some clones; in studies compared against another copy, an unresolved V gene accounts for under half, and the cause of the remainder is not known. This sample lists about 350,000 clones; 86% were detected once. The top ten clones comprise approximately 12% of the sample.

Source: peripheral blood, taken in a trial of Ad26.COV2.S vaccine versus placebo. These receptors were obtained from a person aged 18 to 59 who received the Ad26.COV2.S COVID-19 vaccine or a placebo.

The rearrangement links TRBV24-1 to TRBJ2-1, with D possibly TRBD2 on 5 matching bases. V lost 3 bases, J lost 3 bases, and 8 bases lay in between. This CDR3 comprises 14 residues. Germline V gene data show CDR1 as KGHDR and CDR2 as SFDVKD. The CDR3 DNA follows: TGTGCCACCAGTGATGCTCGGGACTACAATGAGCAGTTCTTC. Protein sequence: CATSDARDYNEQFF.

The chain recombines TRBV18 with TRBJ2-1, with 7 bases identical to TRBD2. Trimming cost V 6 bases and J 6 bases; bases outside gene matches: 14. CDR1 KGHSH and CDR2 LQKENI come from the germline V gene. The CDR3 runs 16 residues. The CDR3 spells CASSPGGSGSSNEQFF. DNA for the CDR3: TGTGCCAGCTCCCCGGGGGGTAGCGGGTCTTCCAATGAGCAGTTCTTC. The complete variable domain, with remaining parts taken from reference TRBV18 and TRBJ2-1, reads NAGVMQNPRHLVRRRGQEARLRCSPMKGHSHVYWYRQLPEEGLKFMVYLQKENIIDESGMPKERFSAEFPKEGPSILRIQQVVRGDSAAYFCASSPGGSGSSNEQFFGPGTRLTVL.

The chain carries TRBV6-1 and TRBJ1-2, with D maybe TRBD1 (5 bases). The V end was cut by 3 bases, the J end by 3 bases, with 17 bases between. This CDR3 has 16 amino acids. Per germline, CDR1 MNHNS and CDR2 SASEGT. The CDR3 reads CASSEKGQGGDYGYTF. CDR3 bases: TGTGCCAGCAGTGAGAAGGGGCAGGGAGGAGACTATGGCTACACCTTC.

The chain is built from TRBV5-5 and TRBJ1-5, with TRBD1 as a possible D gene (5 bases). Germline assignment: CDR1 SGHKS and CDR2 YYEKEE (reference sequence). The length of the CDR3 is 15 residues. V was clipped by 4 bases and J by 0 bases, with 11 bases between them. CDR3 sequence (DNA): TGTGCCAGCAGCCCCGGGACGGTTAGCAATCAGCCCCAGCATTTT. Protein: CASSPGTVSNQPQHF.

In this sample, this clone turned up a few times. The chain recombines TRBV5-1 with TRBJ2-5, with 10 bases matching TRBD1. Unmatched junction bases numbered 5, after V lost 4 bases and J lost 2 bases. Germline loops: CDR1 SGHRS, CDR2 YFSETQ. This CDR3 contains 15 residues. As DNA, the CDR3 is TGCGCCAGCAGCCGAGGACAGGGGGGGCAAGAGACCCAGTACTTC. This gives the protein CASSRGQGGQETQYF. The whole variable domain, remainder taken from reference TRBV5-1 and TRBJ2-5, is KAGVTQTPRYLIKTRGQQVTLSCSPISGHRSVSWYQQTPGQGLQFLFEYFSETQRNKGNFPGRFSGRQFSNSRSEMNVSTLELGDSALYLCASSRGQGGQETQYFGPGTRLLVL.

The chain carries TRBV27 and TRBJ1-2; D perhaps matches TRBD1 (5 bases). The V gene's germline CDR1 is MNHEY and CDR2 SMNVEV (reference sequence). Deletions cut 5 bases from V and 3 bases from J, with 10 bases between. There are 13 residues in the CDR3. For the CDR3, the DNA is TGTGCCAGCAGTCCCTCGGGGGACTATGGCTACACCTTC. It codes for CASSPSGDYGYTF.

The V call is TRBV2, the J call TRBJ2-3; 14 nucleotides match TRBD2. After removal of 6 bases from V and 5 bases from J, the junction contained 7 bases not matched to a gene. The CDR3 spans 16 residues. In germline, CDR1 is SNHLY, CDR2 FYNNEI. The CDR3 loop reads CASRTSGGANVDTQYF. The DNA of the CDR3 is TGTGCCAGCAGGACTAGCGGGGGGGCGAATGTAGATACGCAGTATTTT.

This sequence joins TRBV27 and TRBJ1-6; TRBD1 is a possible D gene (5 bases). CDR3 length: 11 amino acids. Deletions cut 8 bases from V and 13 bases from J, with 12 bases between. Per the germline V gene, CDR1 is MNHEY and CDR2 is SMNVEV (reference sequence). DNA of the CDR3: TGTGCCAGCTGGAGCGGGGGGCCCCTCCACTTT. Translated, it gives CASWSGGPLHF.

The chain combines TRBV7-8 with TRBJ2-7, with a tentative D call TRBD1 (5 bases). Trimming stripped 0 bases from V and 9 bases from J, with 21 bases between. The CDR3 sequence is 16 residues long. Looked up from germline, CDR1 is SGHVS and CDR2 is FQNEAQ. The CDR3 protein is CASSLAVDTRRVGQYF. The CDR3 bases are TGTGCCAGCAGCTTAGCGGTGGACACCCGTCGAGTGGGGCAGTACTTC.

The genes are TRBV19 and TRBJ1-5; 7 positions match TRBD1. There are 14 residues in the CDR3. CDR1 is LNHDA and CDR2 is SQIVND in the germline V gene (reference sequence). J lost 7 bases, V lost 7 bases, and 10 bases had no gene match. CDR3 amino acids: CASNDRASEQPQHF. DNA for the CDR3: TGTGCCAGTAACGACAGGGCCTCAGAGCAGCCCCAGCATTTT.

In DNA, the CDR3 is TGTGCCAGCGCATACGTCTCCTCCTACAATGAGCAGTTCTTC. It yields the protein CASAYVSSYNEQFF. This chain joins TRBV2 and TRBJ2-1; D not certain. CDR1 is SNHLY and CDR2 is FYNNEI in the germline V gene. This CDR3 contains 14 residues. With 8 bases removed from V and 0 bases from J, the gap between germline ends came to 11 bases.

The chain carries TRBV10-3 and TRBJ2-7; tentative D call: TRBD1 (7 bases). Germline CDR1 reads ENHRY; CDR2 reads SYGVKD. The CDR3 spans 15 residues. The V and J ends lost 7 bases and 0 bases respectively, with 16 bases between them. The CDR3 protein is CAIKVGGTDSYEQYF. CDR3 coding DNA: TGTGCCATCAAAGTCGGCGGGACAGACTCCTACGAGCAGTACTTC.

The table lists this clone with a count of one. The chain links TRBV9 to TRBJ1-6, with D uncertain. The CDR3 runs to 15 residues. V was shortened by 0 bases and J by 10 bases, with 14 bases between the two germline ends. Germline V gene sequence: CDR1 SGDLS, CDR2 YYNGEE. CDR3 residues: CASSVDQVLGSPLHF. For the CDR3, the DNA is TGTGCCAGCAGCGTAGATCAGGTCCTCGGCTCACCCCTCCACTTT.

J is TRBJ2-3 and V is TRBV27, with 8 nucleotides matching TRBD2. V lost 3 bases and J lost 3; bases outside the gene matches: 5. Germline assignment: CDR1 MNHEY and CDR2 SMNVEV (reference sequence). The CDR3 covers 15 residues. CDR3 protein: CASSFLSGSTDTQYF. CDR3 DNA sequence: TGTGCCAGCAGTTTTCTAAGCGGGAGTACAGATACGCAGTATTTT.

The J gene is TRBJ2-5, the V gene TRBV7-9; no clear D. V lost 3 bases to trimming and J lost 5 bases, with 7 bases between them. CDR1 and CDR2 from the germline V gene are SEHNR and FQNEAQ (reference sequence). There are 12 residues in the CDR3. The CDR3 bases are TGTGCCAGCAGCTTGATATCGGAGACCCAGTACTTC. Translation gives CASSLISETQYF.

The gene calls are TRBV9 and TRBJ2-1; TRBD2 agrees at 10 bases. Losses at the gene ends were 5 bases for V and 6 bases for J; bases not matched to a gene: 11. CDR3 size: 16 residues. Germline CDR1 reads SGDLS; CDR2 reads YYNGEE. In nucleotides, the CDR3 is TGTGCCAGCAGGGCCACCGGCCTAGCGGGGGCCAATGAGCAGTTCTTC. Translated, it gives CASRATGLAGANEQFF. The full variable domain, rest sourced from reference TRBV9 and TRBJ2-1, is DSGVTQTPKHLITATGQRVTLRCSPRSGDLSVYWYQQSLDQGLQFLIQYYNGEERAKGNILERFSAQQFPDLHSELNLSSLELGDSALYFCASRATGLAGANEQFFGPGTRLTVL.

The chain carries TRBV2 and TRBJ1-2; 9 positions agree with TRBD1. The CDR3 contains 15 residues. The J segment lost 1 base and the V segment lost 7 bases, leaving 7 bases of the junction unmatched. CDR1 is SNHLY, CDR2 FYNNEI, per germline. CDR3 DNA sequence: TGTGCCAGCACCAGGACAGGGGCGATTAACTATGGCTACACCTTC. As protein: CASTRTGAINYGYTF. Full variable domain (remainder filled in from reference TRBV2 and TRBJ1-2): EPEVTQTPSHQVTQMGQEVILRCVPISNHLYFYWYRQILGQKVEFLVSFYNNEISEKSEIFDDQFSVERPDGSNFTLKIRSTKLEDSAMYFCASTRTGAINYGYTFGSGTRLTVV.

The V call is TRBV5-1, the J call TRBJ2-7; D possibly corresponds to TRBD1 (6 bases). The CDR3 runs to 13 residues. Germline values: CDR1 SGHRS, CDR2 YFSETQ. V lost 3 bases, J lost 0 bases, and 7 bases lay in between. The CDR3, as DNA: TGCGCCAGCAGCTGGGACAACTCCTACGAGCAGTACTTC. It is translated as CASSWDNSYEQYF.

This clone appeared once. The chain is built from TRBV6-2 or TRBV6-3 and TRBJ2-2, with 7 bases identical to TRBD1. The CDR3 has 16 residues. Per germline, CDR1 MNHEY and CDR2 SVGEGT. V trimming: 2 bases; J trimming: 7 bases; junction bases outside the gene matches: 10. CDR3 coding DNA: TGTGCCAGCAGTTACGTATCGACAGGGTCTAGCGGGGAGCTGTTTTTT. This translates into CASSYVSTGSSGELFF.

The DNA for the CDR3 is TGTGCCAGCAGCCCGACGGTAGCGGGAGAGACCCAGTACTTC. Amino acid sequence: CASSPTVAGETQYF. The V and J genes are TRBV7-9 and TRBJ2-5; 7 bases match TRBD2. V gave up 5 bases and J gave up 4 bases; unmatched junction bases: 7. This CDR3 is 14 amino acids long. CDR1 is SEHNR and CDR2 is FQNEAQ in the germline V gene (reference sequence).